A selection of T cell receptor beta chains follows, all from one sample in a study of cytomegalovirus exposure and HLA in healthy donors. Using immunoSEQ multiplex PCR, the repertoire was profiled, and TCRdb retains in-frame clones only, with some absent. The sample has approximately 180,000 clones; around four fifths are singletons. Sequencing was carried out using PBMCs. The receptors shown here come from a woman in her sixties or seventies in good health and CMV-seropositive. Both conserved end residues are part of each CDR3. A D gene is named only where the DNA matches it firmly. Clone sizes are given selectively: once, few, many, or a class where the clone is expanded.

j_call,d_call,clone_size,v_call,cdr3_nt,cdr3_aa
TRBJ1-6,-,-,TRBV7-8,TGTGCCAGCAGCGTCGACAGGTTTTCACCCCTCCACTTT,CASSVDRFSPLHF
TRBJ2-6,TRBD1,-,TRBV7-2,TGTGGGACAGGCTCTGGGGCCAACGGCCTGACTTTC,CGTGSGANGLTF
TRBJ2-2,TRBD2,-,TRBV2,TGTGCCAGCAGGGGACTAGCGGCGAACACCGGGGAGCTGTTTTTT,CASRGLAANTGELFF
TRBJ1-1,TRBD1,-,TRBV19,TGTGCCAGTATTAGAGAACCGGACAGGGCGAACACTGAAGCTTTCTTT,CASIREPDRANTEAFF
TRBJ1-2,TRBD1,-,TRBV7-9,TGTGCCAGCAGCGCCGGGACAGGGGGCCCCGTAGGCTACACCTTC,CASSAGTGGPVGYTF
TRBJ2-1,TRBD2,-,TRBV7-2,TGTGCCAGCAGCATCACTAGCGGGGGGATCTATGAGCAGTTCTTC,CASSITSGGIYEQFF
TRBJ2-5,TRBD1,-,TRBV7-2,TGTGCCAGCAGCTTAACTACAGGGGGCTTCGAGACCCAGTACTTC,CASSLTTGGFETQYF
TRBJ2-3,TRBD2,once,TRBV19,TGTGCCAGTAGTACCTCTAGCGGGGGCACCATCACAGATACGCAGTATTTT,CASSTSSGGTITDTQYF
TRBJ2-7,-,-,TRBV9,TGTGCCAGCAGCGTAAACTACCGTTCCTACGAGCAGTACTTC,CASSVNYRSYEQYF
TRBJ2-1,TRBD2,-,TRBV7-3,TGTGCCAGCAGCTTAATAGCGGGAAATTACAATGAGCAGTTCTTC,CASSLIAGNYNEQFF
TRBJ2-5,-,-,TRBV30,TGTGCCTGGAGTCGACTACTTCAAGAGACCCAGTACTTC,CAWSRLLQETQYF
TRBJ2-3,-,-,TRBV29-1,TGCAGCGTTTCGGATACGCAGTATTTT,CSVSDTQYF
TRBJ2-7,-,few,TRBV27,TGTGCCAGCAGTTTATCAGGGCTAGCGAACTACGAGCAGTACTTC,CASSLSGLANYEQYF
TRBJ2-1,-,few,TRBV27,TGTGCCAGCAGAAGTTTACCAGCGTCCCCGCAGTTCTTC,CASRSLPASPQFF
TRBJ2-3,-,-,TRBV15,TGTGCCACCAGCAGAGATCCCCAGGCCACAGATACGCAGTATTTT,CATSRDPQATDTQYF
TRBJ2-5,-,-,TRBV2,TGTGCCAGCATCCAGGATCAAGAGACCCAGTACTTC,CASIQDQETQYF
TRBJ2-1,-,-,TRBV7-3,TGTGCCAGCAGCCCTCGGGGTGGGGGGGGGCCGTTTAGGGATGAGCAGTTCTTC,CASSPRGGGGPFRDEQFF
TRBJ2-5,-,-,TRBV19,TGTGCCAGTAGTATGAGGGCCCCCTTGAGTGGTGAGACCCAGTACTTC,CASSMRAPLSGETQYF
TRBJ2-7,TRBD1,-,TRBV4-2,TGTGCCAGCAGCTTACGGGACAGGGGAGCCGAGCAGTACTTC,CASSLRDRGAEQYF
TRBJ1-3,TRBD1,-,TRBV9,TGTGCCAGCAGCGTCACAGGGGTTTCTGGAAACACCATATATTTT,CASSVTGVSGNTIYF
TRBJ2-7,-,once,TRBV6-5,TGTGCCAGCAGTTACTCGCTAACAGGTATTTACGAGCAGTACTTC,CASSYSLTGIYEQYF
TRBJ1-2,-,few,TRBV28,TGTGCCAGCAGCCGGGGTAACTATGGCTACACCTTC,CASSRGNYGYTF
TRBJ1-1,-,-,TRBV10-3,TGTGCCATCAGTGAGTCACAGGGTTGGGTAGCTTTCTTT,CAISESQGWVAFF
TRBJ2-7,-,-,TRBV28,TGTGCCAGCAGTTTGGCGGATGTGGAGACCTACGAGCAGTACTTC,CASSLADVETYEQYF
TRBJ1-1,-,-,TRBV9,TGTGCCAGCAGCGAGGGTGGGGGACTCACTGAAGCTTTCTTT,CASSEGGGLTEAFF
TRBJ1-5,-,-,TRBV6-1,TGTGCCAGCAGTGGCAGGGGCGACAATCAGCCCCAGCATTTT,CASSGRGDNQPQHF
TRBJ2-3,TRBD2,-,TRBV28,TGTGCCAGCAGTTCATATACCGGGACTAGCGGGAGGGCCGGCACAGATACGCAGTATTTT,CASSSYTGTSGRAGTDTQYF
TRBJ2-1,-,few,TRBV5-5,TGTGCCAGCAGCAAGGGGGTTGGCTACAATGAGCAGTTCTTC,CASSKGVGYNEQFF
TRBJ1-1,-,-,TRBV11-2,TGTGCCAGCAGCTTGAACAGGGCGAACACTGAAGCTTTCTTT,CASSLNRANTEAFF
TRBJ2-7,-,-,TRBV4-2,TGTGCCAGCAGCCGCCAAACAGAGGGGGCCTACGAGCAGTACTTC,CASSRQTEGAYEQYF
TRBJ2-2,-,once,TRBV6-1,TGTGCCAGCAGTGAAAGGGTGGCAGGGGGGACCGGGGAGCTGTTTTTT,CASSERVAGGTGELFF
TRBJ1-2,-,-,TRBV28,TGTGCCAGCACCTCCCCCACGGCTGGGGGCGGCTACACCTTC,CASTSPTAGGGYTF
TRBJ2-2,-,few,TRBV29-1,TGCAGCGTTGGCCTATTGGGCAGATTGAACACCGGGGAGCTGTTTTTT,CSVGLLGRLNTGELFF
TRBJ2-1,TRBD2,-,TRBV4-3,TGCGCCAGCAGCCCTAGACTAGCGGGGGGGCTCAATGAGCAGTTCTTC,CASSPRLAGGLNEQFF
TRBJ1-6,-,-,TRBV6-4,TGTGCCAGCAGTGACGCAGGATATAATTCACCCCTCCACTTT,CASSDAGYNSPLHF
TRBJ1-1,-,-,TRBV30,TGTGCCTGGAAACGTCAGTTGAACACTGAAGCTTTCTTT,CAWKRQLNTEAFF
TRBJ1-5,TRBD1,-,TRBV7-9,TGTGCCAGCAGCCACGGGACAGGGGTCAATCAGCCCCAGCATTTT,CASSHGTGVNQPQHF
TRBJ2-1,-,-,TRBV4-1,TGCGCCAGCAGCCAAGAAGACGGGAGCTCCTACAATGAGCAGTTCTTC,CASSQEDGSSYNEQFF
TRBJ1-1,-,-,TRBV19,TGTGCCAGTACACTCATGAACACTGAAGCTTTCTTT,CASTLMNTEAFF
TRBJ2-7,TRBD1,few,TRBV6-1,TGTGCCAGCAGTGAGATGGGACAGGGGCCCTACGAGCAGTACTTC,CASSEMGQGPYEQYF
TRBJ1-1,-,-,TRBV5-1,TGCGCCAGCAGCTTACGGGAACTGAACACTGAAGCTTTCTTT,CASSLRELNTEAFF
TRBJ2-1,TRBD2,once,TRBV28,TGTGCCAGCAGTCTTTCGCTAGCGGGAGTTCCCAGCTCCTACAATGAGCAGTTCTTC,CASSLSLAGVPSSYNEQFF
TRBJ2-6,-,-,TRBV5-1,TGCGCCAGCAGCTTTTCAAGCTCTGGGGCCAACGGCCTGACTTTC,CASSFSSSGANGLTF
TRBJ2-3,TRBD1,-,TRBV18,TGTGCCAGCTCACCCCGGACAGGGGGAATTGGGACAGATACGCAGTATTTT,CASSPRTGGIGTDTQYF
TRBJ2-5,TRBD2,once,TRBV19,TGTGCCAGCGGACGGGGGGGAGAGACCCAGTACTTC,CASGRGGETQYF
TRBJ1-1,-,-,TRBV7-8,TGTGCCAGCAAGTTACGCGGGGTCGTTGGGCCCACTGAAGCTTTCTTT,CASKLRGVVGPTEAFF
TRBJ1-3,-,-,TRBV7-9,TGTGCCAGCAGCTTAGAGAGGGGAAACACCATATATTTT,CASSLERGNTIYF
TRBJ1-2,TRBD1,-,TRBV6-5,TGTGCCAGCAGCCAGACAGGGGGCTATGGCTACACCTTC,CASSQTGGYGYTF
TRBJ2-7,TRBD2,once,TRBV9,TGTGCCAGCAGCGTAGCTACTAGCGGGAACTACGAGCAGTACTTC,CASSVATSGNYEQYF
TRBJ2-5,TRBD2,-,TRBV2,TGTGCCAGCAGTGGACTAGCGGGACGGGGGACCCAGTACTTC,CASSGLAGRGTQYF
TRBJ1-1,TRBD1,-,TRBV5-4,TGTGCCAGCAGCTTGGTAGGAGCAGGGGGGAACACTGAAGCTTTCTTT,CASSLVGAGGNTEAFF
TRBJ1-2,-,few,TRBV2,TGTGCCAGCTCCGGGGGGAGGAACTATGGCTACACCTTC,CASSGGRNYGYTF
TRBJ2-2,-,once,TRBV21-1,TGTGCCAGCAGCAGCCTAGCGGGAGAGGTCGGGGAGCTGTTTTTT,CASSSLAGEVGELFF
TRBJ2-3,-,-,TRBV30,TGTGCCTGGAGTCAACGGGAAGCAGATACGCAGTATTTT,CAWSQREADTQYF